Presented here are 20 T cell receptor beta chains from one specimen sequenced in a study of blood T cell repertoires in COVID-19. Only in-frame clones appear in the TCRdb table, and some are missing; sequencing was by immunoSEQ multiplex PCR. Here the sample spans under 200,000 clones, 85% to 95% being singletons. Sample: peripheral blood. The source of these receptors is a man aged 50-60 years with acute or convalescent COVID-19.

This chain links TRBV18 with TRBJ1-5; 11 nucleotides line up with TRBD1. The CDR3 has 15 residues. From germline, CDR1 is KGHSH and CDR2 LQKENI. Unmatched junction bases numbered 5, after V lost 6 bases and J lost 4 bases. The CDR3 bases are TGTGCCAGCTCGCCGGGACAGGGGGATAATCAGCCCCAGCATTTT. As protein: CASSPGQGDNQPQHF.

The chain carries TRBV5-1 and TRBJ1-6; no clear D gene. This CDR3 comprises 14 residues. CDR1 is SGHRS and CDR2 is YFSETQ in the germline V gene. Trimming took off 6 bases at V and 4 bases at J, with 11 bases between the two ends. In nucleotides, the CDR3 is TGCGCCAGCACGCCCGGGGATTATAATTCACCCCTCCACTTT. This sequence encodes CASTPGDYNSPLHF.

The chain links TRBV28 to TRBJ1-5; maybe TRBD1 (5 bases). The germline V and J ends were trimmed by 9 bases and 0 bases, with 12 bases remaining between them. CDR1 is MDHEN, CDR2 SYDVKM, per germline. The CDR3 is made up of 14 amino acids. The CDR3, as DNA: TGTGCCAGTCAGTGGGGCGGTAGCAATCAGCCCCAGCATTTT. This codes for CASQWGGSNQPQHF.

This CDR3 reads CAWISRIYGYTF. The CDR3, as DNA: TGTGCCTGGATCTCGCGGATCTATGGCTACACCTTC. The chain uses TRBV30 and TRBJ1-2, with no clear D. Germline CDR1 reads GTSNPN; CDR2 reads SVGIG (reference sequence). V was shortened by 4 bases and J by 4 bases, with 10 bases between the two germline ends. CDR3 length: 12 residues.

This clone was picked up one time. The chain is built from TRBV9 and TRBJ1-2, with 7 bases matching TRBD1. The CDR3 consists of 15 residues. J gave up 4 bases and V 4 bases, and 10 bases lay outside the gene matches. CDR1 is SGDLS and CDR2 is YYNGEE in the germline V gene. CDR3 in amino acids: CASSTEGAPTYGYTF. CDR3 DNA sequence: TGTGCCAGCAGCACAGAGGGGGCGCCGACCTATGGCTACACCTTC. The whole variable domain, filled in from reference TRBV9 and TRBJ1-2, reads DSGVTQTPKHLITATGQRVTLRCSPRSGDLSVYWYQQSLDQGLQFLIQYYNGEERAKGNILERFSAQQFPDLHSELNLSSLELGDSALYFCASSTEGAPTYGYTFGSGTRLTVV.

The chain couples TRBV7-3 to TRBJ2-5, with a tentative D call TRBD2 (5 bases). This CDR3 is 13 amino acids long. Germline assignment: CDR1 SGHTA and CDR2 FQGTGA. V gave up 3 bases and J gave up 1 base, with 6 bases separating them. The CDR3 loop is CASSFGLQETQYF. The CDR3 DNA reads as TGTGCCAGCAGCTTTGGACTCCAAGAGACCCAGTACTTC.

The CDR3 region has the DNA TGTGCCAGCAGCTTGCGTTCCGGGTCTGGTGGCTACACCTTC. It translates to CASSLRSGSGGYTF. The chain couples TRBV5-6 to TRBJ1-2; no firm D call. Germline V gives CDR1 SGHDT, CDR2 YYEEEE. The CDR3 contains 14 residues. Trimming shortened V by 1 base and J by 7 bases, and 14 bases separated the two germline ends.

The V and J genes are TRBV5-5 and TRBJ2-1; 9 positions match TRBD2. Germline assignment: CDR1 SGHKS and CDR2 YYEKEE (reference sequence). The CDR3 loop spans 15 amino acids. J lost 10 bases, V lost 0 bases, and 8 bases had no gene match. CDR3: CASSLVFSGGLEQFF. Written as DNA, the CDR3 is TGTGCCAGCAGCTTGGTATTTAGCGGGGGATTGGAGCAGTTCTTC.

The chain couples TRBV2 to TRBJ2-1; 7 bases match TRBD2. The CDR3 is made up of 15 amino acids. Trimming at V came to 3 bases and at J to 5 bases, leaving 7 bases not matched to a gene. Germline V gene sequence: CDR1 SNHLY, CDR2 FYNNEI. The CDR3 is CASSELAGVNNEQFF. DNA for the CDR3: TGTGCCAGCAGTGAGCTGGCGGGAGTCAACAATGAGCAGTTCTTC.

The V call is TRBV5-4, the J call TRBJ1-2; D unresolved. V was trimmed by 4 bases and J by 0 bases, leaving 19 bases between them. The germline gives CDR1 SGHNT, CDR2 YYREEE (reference sequence). The CDR3 loop spans 17 amino acids. The CDR3 region is CASSPPFSGIANYGYTF. The CDR3 nucleotides are TGTGCCAGCAGCCCGCCCTTTTCCGGTATAGCTAACTATGGCTACACCTTC.

V usage is TRBV9 and J usage is TRBJ2-3; possible D gene TRBD2, 5 bases. Trimming cost V 0 bases and J 6 bases, with 11 bases left between them. The CDR3 length is 14 residues. Germline CDR1 is SGDLS and CDR2 is YYNGEE. CDR3 protein: CASSVVHRGDTQYF. The DNA of the CDR3 is TGTGCCAGCAGCGTAGTTCATCGAGGGGATACGCAGTATTTT.

The chain employs TRBV27 and TRBJ2-1; 11 nucleotides line up with TRBD2. CDR1 and CDR2 from the germline V gene are MNHEY and SMNVEV (reference sequence). The length of the CDR3 is 18 residues. J lost 0 bases, V lost 2 bases, and 6 bases had no gene match. DNA for the CDR3: TGTGCCAGCAGTTTAAGGTCGGGACTAGCGGTCTCCTACAATGAGCAGTTCTTC. Its translation is CASSLRSGLAVSYNEQFF.

The table lists this clone with a few counts. The rearrangement uses TRBV19 and TRBJ1-1, with 7 bases matching TRBD1. Per the germline V gene, CDR1 is LNHDA and CDR2 is SQIVND (reference sequence). The CDR3 has 14 amino acids. Trimming at V came to 7 bases and at J to 4 bases, leaving 9 bases not matched to a gene. CDR3 DNA sequence: TGTGCCAGTACCGACCCGGGACAGAGCACTGAAGCTTTCTTT. Protein: CASTDPGQSTEAFF.

This clone was counted a single time. The gene calls are TRBV28 and TRBJ2-3; TRBD1 agrees at 7 bases. The CDR3 extends over 14 amino acids. CDR1 and CDR2 from the germline V gene are MDHEN and SYDVKM. J gave up 6 bases and V 5 bases, and 8 bases lay outside the gene matches. The CDR3 DNA reads TGTGCCAGCAGTAGGACAGGAACCGTGGATACGCAGTATTTT. Translation gives CASSRTGTVDTQYF.

This chain links TRBV10-3 with TRBJ2-5; possibly TRBD1 for D (5 bases). Germline V gene data show CDR1 as ENHRY and CDR2 as SYGVKD. The CDR3 covers 15 residues. V lost 0 bases, J lost 0 bases, and 8 bases lay in between. The CDR3 reads CAISESTGHQETQYF. The CDR3 DNA follows: TGTGCCATCAGTGAGTCCACAGGCCACCAAGAGACCCAGTACTTC.

The gene calls are TRBV28 and TRBJ2-7; TRBD2 matches 7 bases. In germline, CDR1 is MDHEN, CDR2 SYDVKM. The CDR3 totals 17 residues. V lost 2 bases to trimming and J lost 3 bases; unmatched junction nucleotides: 13. As DNA, the CDR3 is TGTGCCAGCAGTTTAGCGGTGGGAGGGACTATAGGCTACGAGCAGTACTTC. It specifies CASSLAVGGTIGYEQYF.

The CDR3 loop reads CASSYRGLAGETQYF. CDR3 bases: TGTGCCAGCAGTTACAGGGGACTAGCGGGCGAGACCCAGTACTTC. The chain has TRBV2 and TRBJ2-5; 12 bases line up with TRBD2. The CDR3 has 15 amino acids. J gave up 5 bases and V 5 bases, and 6 bases lay outside the gene matches. The germline CDR1 and CDR2 sequences are SNHLY and FYNNEI. Supplemented by reference TRBV2 and TRBJ2-5, the full variable domain reads EPEVTQTPSHQVTQMGQEVILRCVPISNHLYFYWYRQILGQKVEFLVSFYNNEISEKSEIFDDQFSVERPDGSNFTLKIRSTKLEDSAMYFCASSYRGLAGETQYFGPGTRLLVL.

The chain couples TRBV5-6 to TRBJ2-1, with 8 nucleotides matching TRBD1. After removal of 0 bases from V and 3 bases from J, the junction contained 5 bases not matched to a gene. Germline CDR1 SGHDT, CDR2 YYEEEE. This CDR3 is built from 16 residues. The CDR3 reads CASSLAGQGGYNEQFF. The CDR3 DNA reads as TGTGCCAGCAGCTTGGCCGGACAGGGCGGCTACAATGAGCAGTTCTTC.

This chain connects TRBV5-1 to TRBJ1-6; 7 positions match TRBD1. With 4 bases clipped from V and 7 bases from J, the junction kept 11 bases outside the gene matches. CDR1 SGHRS and CDR2 YFSETQ come from the germline V gene. This CDR3 region has 16 residues. The CDR3 spells CASSTGQRIGNSPLHF. The CDR3 bases are TGCGCCAGCAGCACGGGACAGCGGATAGGGAATTCACCCCTCCACTTT.

This sequence joins TRBV4-1 and TRBJ1-6, with a possible D match to TRBD1 (5 bases). The CDR3 consists of 15 residues. Germline V lookup: CDR1 MGHRA, CDR2 YSYEKL. Between the trimmed V and J ends, which lost 0 bases and 10 bases, there was a span of 13 bases. The CDR3 here is CASSQDSQGGSPLHF. CDR3 in DNA: TGCGCCAGCAGCCAAGATTCCCAGGGAGGCTCACCCCTCCACTTT.